One sample yielded the 20 T cell receptor beta chains listed below, sequenced in a study. TCRdb redid the calling of the 5' RACE reads with MiXCR, one entry per CDR3 protein. The sample comprises 7,000 to 9,000 distinct CDR3 sequences, about a quarter of which are singletons, and over 4.5% rests with the top ten. Input material: naive CD4+ T cells sorted from a lymph node. Subset described: naive CD4+ T cells, CD4+CD45RA+CD25-. Receptor source: a female donor with breast cancer.

By sample fraction, this clonotype is medium-sized (0.01 to 0.1%). The rearrangement joins TRBV5-1 to TRBJ2-3, with D unclear. CDR1 is SGHRS and CDR2 is YFSETQ in the germline V gene. Trimming pared 0 bases from V and 7 bases from J, leaving 9 bases between. This CDR3 comprises 13 residues. The CDR3 sequence is CASSLGVGNTQYF. CDR3 sequence (DNA): TGCGCCAGCAGCTTGGGCGTGGGGAATACGCAGTATTTT.

This clonotype was seen ten or more times. The rearrangement links TRBV20-1 to TRBJ2-3, with 10 bases that match TRBD1. Germline values: CDR1 DFQATT, CDR2 SNEGSKA (reference sequence). The J segment lost 3 bases and the V segment lost 4 bases, leaving 4 bases of the junction unmatched. This CDR3 spans 14 amino acids. CDR3 bases: TGCAGTGCTACTCCGGGACAGGGGACAGATACGCAGTATTTT. Residues: CSATPGQGTDTQYF.

This clonotype qualifies as medium-sized (0.01 to 0.1%). The chain is built from TRBV7-8 and TRBJ2-1; TRBD2 might be the D (7 bases). The V end was cut by 5 bases, the J end by 12 bases, with 29 bases between. The CDR3 sequence is 17 residues long. Germline lookup yields CDR1 SGHVS and CDR2 FQNEAQ. CDR3 in DNA: TGTGCCAGCAGCCCACAACTCATGGGAGCTCTAGGGGGGGGGCAGTTCTTC. This codes for CASSPQLMGALGGGQFF. The full variable domain, with the rest looked up from reference TRBV7-8 and TRBJ2-1, is GAGVSQSPRYKVAKRGQDVALRCDPISGHVSLFWYQQALGQGPEFLTYFQNEAQLDKSGLPSDRFFAERPEGSVSTLKIQRTQQEDSAVYLCASSPQLMGALGGGQFFGPGTRLTVL.

Comments on this clonotype: One end of the junction is discordant with germline, which a read error may explain. The V and J genes are TRBV30 and TRBJ2-1; D gene unclear. This CDR3 is built from 14 residues. In germline, CDR1 is GTSNPN, CDR2 SVGIG (reference sequence). CDR3 sequence (DNA): TGTGCCTGGAGTGCAGGACGGTCCTACAATGAGCAGCTCTTC. Its protein is CAWSAGRSYNEQLF. The variable domain in full, completed from reference TRBV30 and TRBJ2-1, reads SQTIHQWPATLVQPVGSPLSLECTVEGTSNPNLYWYRQAAGRGLQLLFYSVGIGQISSEVPQNLSASRPQDRQFILSSKKLLLSDSGFYLCAWSAGRSYNEQLFGPGTRLTVL.

This clonotype showed up just once. The V call is TRBV12-3 or TRBV12-4, the J call TRBJ1-4; D remains unclear. V was cut by 2 bases and J by 12 bases, with 16 bases left in between. This CDR3 spans 14 amino acids. CDR3 coding DNA: TGTGCCAGCAGTTTATGGGCGAGGCGTACGGAACTGTTTTTT. Protein: CASSLWARRTELFF.

CDR3 bases: TGTGCCAGCAGAAGAGAGAACACTGAAGCTTTCTTT. Translation gives CASRRENTEAFF. V gene TRBV12-3 or TRBV12-4 combines with J gene TRBJ1-1, with D hard to call. The CDR3 consists of 12 residues. V shed 6 bases and J shed 1 base, with 6 bases lying between them.

This clonotype is judged medium-sized. The chain uses TRBV5-1 and TRBJ2-3; TRBD2 aligns across 10 bases. Germline lookup yields CDR1 SGHRS and CDR2 YFSETQ. V shed 0 bases and J 6 bases; nucleotides not matched to a gene: 7. The CDR3 spans 16 residues. The chain's CDR3 is CASSLAASGSPDTQYF. The DNA of the CDR3 is TGCGCCAGCAGCTTGGCGGCTAGCGGGAGTCCGGATACGCAGTATTTT.

This clonotype has at least ten counts. J is TRBJ2-1 and V is TRBV4-1; D ambiguous. Trimming took off 1 base at V and 3 bases at J, with 13 bases between the two ends. This CDR3 comprises 16 residues. Germline assignment: CDR1 MGHRA and CDR2 YSYEKL. Here the CDR3 reads CASSQVDLGLYNEQFF. CDR3 in DNA: TGCGCCAGCAGCCAAGTGGATTTGGGTCTCTACAATGAGCAGTTCTTC.

Worth noting for this clonotype: At one end, the junction sequence differs from germline, possibly due to a read error. The genes are TRBV2 and TRBJ1-6; TRBD1 is a possible D gene (6 bases). The germline CDR1 and CDR2 sequences are SNHLY and FYNNEI. This CDR3 region has 14 residues. CDR3 bases: TGTGCCAGTACCCTCCGGACAGAGTATTCACCCCTCCGCTTT. Translation: CASTLRTEYSPLRF.

This clonotype has only a few counts. This chain connects TRBV6-6 to TRBJ2-7; TRBD1 matches at 8 bases. This CDR3 has 15 amino acids. J gave up 2 bases and V 4 bases, and 7 bases lay outside the gene matches. Per germline, CDR1 MNHNY and CDR2 SVGAGI (reference sequence). The CDR3 is CASSSRGQAAYEQYF. Here the CDR3 DNA reads TGTGCCAGCAGTTCCCGGGGACAGGCGGCCTACGAGCAGTACTTC.

The CDR3 protein is CASSPARDYHGGTDTQYF. For the CDR3, the DNA is TGTGCCAGCTCACCTGCTAGGGACTACCACGGAGGGACAGATACGCAGTATTTT. The chain couples TRBV18 to TRBJ2-3; 7 nucleotides agree with TRBD2. Germline V CDR1 and CDR2: KGHSH, LQKENI. The CDR3 is 18 residues long. Trimming at V came to 3 bases and at J to 3 bases, leaving 15 bases not matched to a gene.

This clonotype showed up just a few times. V and J are TRBV7-9 and TRBJ1-2; D is possibly TRBD1 (6 bases). The V and J ends lost 4 bases and 3 bases respectively, with 15 bases between them. Germline V gene data show CDR1 as SEHNR and CDR2 as FQNEAQ (reference sequence). The CDR3 has 15 residues. The CDR3 protein is CASSSRRGQDYGYTF. CDR3 nucleotides: TGTGCCAGCAGCTCCCGTCGGGGGCAGGACTATGGCTACACCTTC.

The CDR3 spells CASSLGTSWRESNEQFF. Here the CDR3 DNA reads TGTGCCAGCAGCTTGGGTACTAGCTGGAGGGAGAGCAATGAGCAGTTCTTC. This chain links TRBV7-9 with TRBJ2-1; TRBD2 is a possible D gene (6 bases). Trimming left V 3 bases short and J 6 bases short, with 21 bases between. Per the germline V gene, CDR1 is SEHNR and CDR2 is FQNEAQ (reference sequence). The CDR3 is made up of 17 amino acids.

The V gene is TRBV6-5, the J gene TRBJ2-1; D unclear. Trimming pared 3 bases from V and 7 bases from J, leaving 4 bases between. CDR1 and CDR2 from the germline V gene are MNHEY and SVGAGI. This CDR3 is 11 amino acids long. The CDR3, as DNA: TGTGCCAGCAGTTATTTAAATGAGCAGTTCTTC. It encodes CASSYLNEQFF.

This clonotype has ten or more counts. This rearrangement joins TRBV7-2 to TRBJ2-7; 7 nucleotides line up with TRBD2. The CDR3 runs to 14 residues. Germline assignment: CDR1 SGHTA and CDR2 FQGNSA. V dropped 6 bases and J dropped 2; count of bases not matched to a gene: 7. The DNA of the CDR3 is TGTGCCAGCAGGTCTCCTAGCGGCACCTACGAGCAGTACTTC. It translates to CASRSPSGTYEQYF.

By share, this clonotype ranks as medium-sized (0.01 to 0.1%). The J gene is TRBJ2-7, the V gene TRBV6-5, with TRBD2 matching 9 bases. The V segment lost 1 base and the J segment 5 bases; nucleotides outside the gene matches: 3. This CDR3 has 14 residues. Germline V gives CDR1 MNHEY, CDR2 SVGAGI. The CDR3 reads CASSYLAGANEQYF. CDR3 DNA: TGTGCCAGCAGTTACTTAGCGGGAGCGAACGAGCAGTACTTC.

This clonotype was counted many times. This chain joins TRBV10-2 and TRBJ1-3; no definite D call. V lost 0 bases to trimming and J lost 0 bases, with 9 bases between them. Germline V lookup: CDR1 WSHSY, CDR2 SAAADI. The CDR3 is made up of 16 amino acids. CDR3 sequence reads: CASSESGHDSGNTIYF. Written as DNA, the CDR3 is TGCGCCAGCAGTGAGTCCGGGCACGACTCTGGAAACACCATATATTTT.

This clonotype was found a few times. The gene calls are TRBV5-1 and TRBJ2-1, with 12 bases aligning to TRBD2. With V trimmed by 3 bases and J by 5 bases, 3 bases remained unmatched. The V gene's germline CDR1 is SGHRS and CDR2 YFSETQ. The CDR3 is 15 residues long. The CDR3 nucleotides are TGCGCCAGCAGCTCGTGGACTAGCGGGAACAATGAGCAGTTCTTC. It encodes CASSSWTSGNNEQFF.

On this clonotype itself: Given a much more abundant clone one base away, this may be a read error. V is TRBV12-3 or TRBV12-4 and J is TRBJ1-2; 11 nucleotides agree with TRBD1. The CDR3 consists of 14 residues. The chain's CDR3 is CVSSSRDRGGGYTF. The CDR3 DNA reads TGTGTCAGCAGTTCCCGGGACAGGGGGGGTGGCTACACCTTC.

About this clonotype itself: This may be a read error, as it is one base from a much larger clone. The CDR3 here is CASSLSGRLYEQYF. The CDR3 coding sequence is TGTGCCAGCAGTTTAAGTGGGCGGCTCTACGAGCAGTACTTC. The V and J genes are TRBV12-3 or TRBV12-4 and TRBJ2-7; no definite D call. CDR3 length equals 14 residues. V was clipped by 2 bases and J by 3 bases, with 11 bases between them.